Below, one T cell receptor beta chain is given with its context. Its antigen remains undetermined. Per-base quality was not reported, and no clone a single base away is much larger than it. The library was built by means of the immunoSEQ multiplex PCR assay. TCRdb re-hosts the immuneACCESS table, in-frame sequences only. Its copies lack some clones; in the studies checked, an unresolved V gene accounts for under half of them, and the cause for the rest is not known. A total of 500,000 to 550,000 clones appear in this sample, approximately 78% of them only once. Clones ranked in the top ten supply 0.013% of the sample. This entry comes from a study of shared T cell receptors in the human thymus listed by TCRdb under 2021. General notes on the study: The study examined how the human thymus generates shared, self-reactive T-cell receptor alpha chains.

From the cysteine through the phenylalanine, the CDR3 covers 14 amino acids. The entry retains the CDR3 DNA only, 42 bases that are in frame from base 1. The V end loses 4 bases and the J end loses 7 bases, and a stretch of 17 bases separates them. Via the germline V gene, CDR1 is SGHTA and CDR2 FQGNSA. This sample was shared with a second study, whose subject was human thymus T cells. The second paper states: The donors were immunologically healthy infants in Finland who had open corrective cardiac surgery for congenital heart defects. The thymus tissue came from surgical resects taken out during corrective cardiac surgery. Both the thymic and the peripheral blood repertoires appeared to show biased V and J gene segment usage. According to the related research, thymic TCR repertoires were highly overlapping among unrelated individuals. The study characterized TCR alpha and beta repertoires from roughly eight infant thymus samples and a few related peripheral blood samples. The infant donors were about 6 to 244 days old, and the cohort included six or seven males and two females. Thymocytes were freed from the tissue by mechanical means and kept at -70 degrees C as pellets of 10-30 million cells. A QIAsymphony instrument was used to extract genomic DNA from the frozen cell pellets. Using the immunoSEQ multiplex PCR assay, the TCRB and TCRAD loci were amplified from a standardized quantity of quality-controlled genomic DNA. Amplicons spanned the V(D)J region at a length sufficient to cover the CDR3 and identify V and J genes. The commercial immunoSEQ service was used to sequence amplicons on an Illumina platform. Corrections for primer bias and sequencing errors followed previously described methods, while TCRAD and TCRB definitions were based on the IMGT database. immunoSEQ Analyzer 3.0 and VDJTools were used for repertoire analysis, which covered basic statistics, V/J segment usage, diversity estimates, rarefaction and pairwise overlap. Diversity was estimated with Chao1, ChaoE, Efron-Thisted, Shannon and inverse Simpson indices, and also on datasets down-sampled to the smallest sample. Repertoire overlap was determined by strict matching of CDR3 nucleotide sequence, V gene and J gene, and Jaccard-based multidimensional scaling clustering was applied. On average, thymus samples gave roughly 740,000 unique TCRB clonotypes, whereas blood samples gave approximately 84,000.

Here the chain combines TRBV7-2 and TRBJ2-7, with a weak D call of TRBD2 (6 bases match). The specimen was thymocytes. The receptor comes from a boy less than two years old with a congenital heart defect. Donor details come from another sample of the same person, matched by shared clones. The CDR3 protein sequence reads: CASSYSIAVGEQYF. The bases read TGTGCCAGCAGCTACTCGATAGCGGTGGGGGAGCAGTACTTC.